The clone carrying this T cell receptor (beta chain) was detected only a few times. Antigen specificity is unknown. This specimen comes from a study of blood T cells in healthy people across ages. With a J-beta primer mix and a sample-barcoded 5' primer, a second PCR ran 7 to 11 cycles. Unique molecular identifiers of 12 random nucleotides labeled each cDNA. Every individual sample yielded 2.5 million or more paired-end reads (each containing CDR3). From the 5' RACE reads, TCRdb called clonotypes with MiXCR, one entry per CDR3 protein. The sample shows hundreds of thousands of distinct CDR3 sequences, 45% to 70% of them seen only once. Study-wide results and caveats: Per-million-T-cell TCR beta diversity fell roughly linearly with age.

At least 6 micrograms of total RNA were extracted per sample. The sequence was collected from a man in his forties in good health. Sequencing was performed on blood.

CDR3 sequence: CAAGGGRAYNEQFF. In nucleotides, the CDR3 is TGTGCCGCGGGGGGCGGGAGGGCCTACAATGAGCAGTTCTTC. The chain employs TRBV28 and TRBJ2-1; 9 positions match TRBD2. The ends lost 11 bases at V and 2 bases at J; junction bases unmatched: 7. The CDR3 length is 14 residues. Germline V CDR1 and CDR2: MDHEN, SYDVKM.